Shown below are 2 T cell receptor beta chains from a single sample sequenced in a study of blood T cells in healthy people across ages. Sample-barcoded 5' priming and a J-beta primer mix drove a second PCR of roughly 6 to 12 cycles. TCRdb reprocessed the 5' RACE reads with MiXCR, giving one entry per CDR3 protein. The table shows 1.5 million to 2 million distinct CDR3 sequences, with roughly 49% occurring only once. What was sequenced was blood. The receptors shown here come from a woman between 35 and 50 years old in good health.

This chain links TRBV11-2 with TRBJ2-4, with 13 bases matching TRBD2. CDR1 and CDR2 from the germline V gene are SGHAT and FQNNGV. The CDR3 length is 18 residues. The junction had 5 bases not matched to a gene; V was cut back by 3 bases and J by 0 bases. The CDR3 sequence: CASSFRTSGGVAKNIQYF. CDR3 sequence (DNA): TGTGCCAGCAGCTTTCGGACTAGCGGGGGAGTAGCCAAAAACATTCAGTACTTC.

This chain links TRBV6-2 or TRBV6-3 with TRBJ2-7; possible D gene TRBD2, 6 bases. V was pared by 7 bases and J by 1 base, with 11 bases between. The CDR3 is 13 amino acids. CDR1 MNHEY and CDR2 SVGEGT come from the germline V gene. The CDR3 DNA is TGTGCCAGCACTCGGGAGTCTTCCTACGAGCAGTACTTC. Its translation: CASTRESSYEQYF.